Below, 9 T cell receptor beta chains from the same sample are listed, as sequenced in a study of control samples from healthy donors and cancer patients (dated by TCRdb to about 2020). Libraries were made using the immunoSEQ multiplex PCR assay. TCRdb took over this immuneACCESS table, retaining in-frame rearrangements with V and J assigned. Such tables are incomplete; in checked studies, under half of the missing clones stem from an unresolved V gene, and the remainder is unexplained. This sample lists approximately 35,000 clones; around 93% were detected once. Of the sample, 1.5% to 2% is held by the ten largest clones. Sequenced input: PBMCs. Receptors originate from a man in his forties with colorectal cancer.

The rearrangement uses TRBV18 and TRBJ2-5, with D possibly TRBD1 on 6 matching bases. Germline CDR1 reads KGHSH; CDR2 reads LQKENI. The CDR3 contains 15 residues. Trimming shortened V by 0 bases and J by 2 bases, and 10 bases separated the two germline ends. CDR3 region: CASSPPGTGQETQYF. As DNA, the CDR3 is TGTGCCAGCTCACCACCGGGCACAGGGCAAGAGACCCAGTACTTC.

The chain combines TRBV5-1 with TRBJ2-3; D unresolved. Trimming stripped 0 bases from V and 1 base from J, with 6 bases between. The CDR3 consists of 14 residues. Per germline, CDR1 SGHRS and CDR2 YFSETQ. The CDR3 region has the DNA TGCGCCAGCAGCTTGGACAAGGGCACAGATACGCAGTATTTT. Protein: CASSLDKGTDTQYF.

The chain is built from TRBV6-5 and TRBJ2-5, with D perhaps matching TRBD1 (7 bases). Looked up from germline, CDR1 is MNHEY and CDR2 is SVGAGI. The CDR3 spans 12 residues. V lost 6 bases and J lost 5, with 10 bases in between. CDR3 in amino acids: CASSPGGETQYF. CDR3 nucleotides: TGTGCCAGCAGCCCAGGGGGGGAGACCCAGTACTTC.

CDR3 DNA: TGTGCCAGCAGCAAAGACGGCACGGAGACCCAGTACTTC. Translated, it gives CASSKDGTETQYF. The rearrangement uses TRBV21-1 and TRBJ2-5. TRBV21-1 is a pseudogene locus. This CDR3 is 13 amino acids long.

The V gene is TRBV3-1 (or the pseudogene TRBV3-2), the J gene TRBJ1-4, with D maybe TRBD1 (5 bases). CDR1 LGHDT and CDR2 YNNKEL come from the germline V gene (reference sequence). The V end was cut by 4 bases, the J end by 5 bases, with 11 bases between. The CDR3 has 14 residues. For the CDR3, the DNA is TGTGCCAGCAGCCGGGGCAGATCAAATGAAAAACTGTTTTTT. Its protein is CASSRGRSNEKLFF.

The V call is TRBV27, the J call TRBJ2-2; D is unresolved. CDR3 length equals 14 residues. The ends were cut back, 0 bases at V and 6 bases at J, with 8 bases in the middle. From germline, CDR1 is MNHEY and CDR2 SMNVEV (reference sequence). The CDR3 region is CASSLSWKAGELFF. The CDR3 nucleotides are TGTGCCAGCAGTTTATCGTGGAAGGCCGGGGAGCTGTTTTTT.

The chain is built from TRBV6-6 and TRBJ2-7; D remains ambiguous. The V gene lost 6 bases and the J gene lost 2 bases, with 8 bases spanning the gap. CDR1 MNHNY and CDR2 SVGAGI come from the germline V gene (reference sequence). The length of the CDR3 is 12 residues. CDR3: CASSSTTYEQYF. CDR3 in DNA: TGTGCCAGCAGCTCAACCACCTACGAGCAGTACTTC.

The CDR3 sequence: CASRGTGWEQYF. Written as DNA, the CDR3 is TGTGCCAGCAGAGGAACAGGGTGGGAGCAGTACTTC. The rearrangement links TRBV2 to TRBJ2-7; weak D call: TRBD1 (6 bases). Germline CDR1 reads SNHLY; CDR2 reads FYNNEI. The CDR3 runs 12 residues. Trimming removed 6 bases at V and 7 bases at J, with 13 bases between.

V and J are TRBV6-5 and TRBJ1-6, with a possible D match to TRBD1 (5 bases). The CDR3 covers 15 residues. V was pared by 6 bases and J by 11 bases, with 20 bases between. Germline values: CDR1 MNHEY, CDR2 SVGAGI. Here the CDR3 reads CASRDRTGALAPLHF. In DNA form, the CDR3 reads TGTGCCAGCAGAGATCGGACCGGGGCTTTAGCACCCCTCCACTTT.